This T cell receptor beta chain was identified in a study of CD8 T cells in Susac syndrome. Study conclusions and caveats: Regarding the TCR sequencing and HLA analysis, the study admitted that a relatively small number of individuals were involved.

The CDR3 spans 12 residues. Trimming left V 4 bases short and J 5 bases short, with 8 bases between. Germline CDR1 MNHNY, CDR2 SVGAGI (reference sequence). Random hexamers served to reverse transcribe about 0.5 to 1 ug RNA. Amplification of TCR beta CDR3 used immunoSEQ multiplex PCR across 54 Vbeta and 13 Jbeta. TCRdb fed the immunoSEQ multiplex PCR reads into MiXCR, producing one record per CDR3 protein. Of 300,000 or so distinct CDR3 sequences listed, roughly nine tenths are singletons. Bulk CD8+ and CD4+ cells came from magnetic negative isolation; CD8+ TEMRA by FACS. About this clonotype: Antigen unknown.

Material: CD4+ T cells from PBMCs. The clonotype originates from a human donor with multiple sclerosis. This chain joins TRBV6-6 and TRBJ2-5; D unresolved. The CDR3 nucleotides are TGTGCCAGCAGTTGTGCCAGGGAGACCCAGTACTTC. Amino acids: CASSCARETQYF.